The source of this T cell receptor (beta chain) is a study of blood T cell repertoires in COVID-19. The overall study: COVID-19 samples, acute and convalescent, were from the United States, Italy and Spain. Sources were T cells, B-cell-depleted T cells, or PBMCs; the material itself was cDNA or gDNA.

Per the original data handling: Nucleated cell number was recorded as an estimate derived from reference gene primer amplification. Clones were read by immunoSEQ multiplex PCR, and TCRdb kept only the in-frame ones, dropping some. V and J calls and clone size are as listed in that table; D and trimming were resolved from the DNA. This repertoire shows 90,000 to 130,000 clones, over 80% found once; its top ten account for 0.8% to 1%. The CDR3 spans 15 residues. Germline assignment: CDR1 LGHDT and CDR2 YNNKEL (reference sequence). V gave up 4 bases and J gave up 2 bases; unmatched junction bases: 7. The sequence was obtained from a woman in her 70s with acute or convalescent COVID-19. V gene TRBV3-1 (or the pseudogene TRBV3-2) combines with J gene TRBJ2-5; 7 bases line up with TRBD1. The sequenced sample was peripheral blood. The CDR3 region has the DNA TGTGCCAGCAGCCCTTTAAACAGGGGTCAAGAGACCCAGTACTTC. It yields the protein CASSPLNRGQETQYF.